This entry describes one T cell receptor beta chain. Its antigen is not known. This entry belongs to a study of radiation and T cells in renal cell carcinoma. Study results and limitations: Only small tumor regions of around 1 g were sampled.

This sample's treatment: 15 Gy SBRT to primary tumor, nephrectomy 4 weeks later. Sequenced by immunoSEQ multiplex PCR; TCRdb stores in-frame clones only, minus some. The sample shows around 9,300 clones, 63% of them seen only once. CDR3 size: 12 residues. The gene calls are TRBV12-2 and TRBJ2-1. TRBV12-2 constitutes a pseudogene. This specimen was tumor tissue, taken from a patient whose treatment included radiotherapy and nephrectomy. This receptor was taken from a woman between 50 and 59 years old with renal cell carcinoma. The DNA of the CDR3 is TGTGCAAGTCGCTTACGATTGTGGGAGCAGTTCTTC. Translating it yields CASRLRLWEQFF.